This T cell receptor (beta chain) was profiled in a study of a mutant IDH1 vaccine in newly diagnosed glioma. The wider study: Every participant had undergone radiotherapy, temozolomide, or both before, and most underwent both.

Study-wide findings and caveats: Overall, 80% to 95% of patients had vaccine-induced immune responses.

Assay used: immunoSEQ multiplex PCR; TCRdb lists only in-frame clones, some missing. This sample has tens of thousands of clones, with 80% found just once. The CDR3 extends over 14 amino acids. Germline CDR1 and CDR2: LGHNA and YSLEER. The V gene lost 6 bases and the J gene lost 8 bases, with 16 bases spanning the gap. Time point in this sample: week 11, during vaccination. Every vaccination contained 300 ug of the mutant IDH1 20-mer peptide and was paired with topical imiquimod. This clone has just a few counts. What it binds is unknown. This specimen was PBMCs, taken from a glioma patient whose treatment included an IDH1 peptide vaccine. The genes are TRBV4-3 and TRBJ1-4, with D maybe TRBD1 (5 bases). This receptor was taken from a man aged 50 or older with glioma. The CDR3 loop is CASSLGTPGEKLFF. For the CDR3, the DNA is TGCGCCAGCAGTCTCGGGACCCCTGGAGAAAAACTGTTTTTT.